This T cell receptor beta chain derives from a study of T cells in Graves' hyperthyroidism and ophthalmopathy. At least ten counts were recorded for this clonotype. The study enrolled patients aged 18 to 65 with newly diagnosed hyperthyroidism of under 2 months' duration. Regions amplified from RNA transcripts were the TCR beta CDR3 regions. TCR CDR3 underwent first-round RT-PCR with the HTBI primer set. From the multiplex PCR reads, TCRdb called clonotypes with MiXCR, one entry per CDR3 protein. The data contain about 350,000 distinct CDR3 sequences, around 14% of them singletons. The V and J ends lost 4 bases and 1 base, in that order; junction bases with no gene match: 3. Germline values: CDR1 DFQATT, CDR2 SNEGSKA (reference sequence). This CDR3 has 13 amino acids.

The rearrangement uses TRBV20-1 and TRBJ1-1; 7 positions match TRBD1. This sequence was found in a woman aged 30 to 39 with Graves' hyperthyroidism. Sequenced material: blood. CDR3 nucleotides: TGCAGTGCTAAGGGGGCAGAGAACACTGAAGCTTTCTTT. Amino acids: CSAKGAENTEAFF.